The source of this TCR beta chain is a study of post-analysis software for immune sequencing data. Background on the study: The cohort encompassed relapsing-remitting, secondary progressive and progressive-relapsing multiple sclerosis disease courses.

Every TCR beta cDNA library bore unique molecular identifiers. TCRdb fed the PCR reads into MiXCR, producing one record per CDR3 protein. The sample shows a few hundred thousand distinct CDR3 sequences, roughly 40% of them seen only once. Sequenced input: blood. The clonotype was recovered from a girl aged 2 to 10 with multiple sclerosis.

The CDR3, as DNA: TGTGCCAGCAGCCAAGCAGGGGCACAGCAAGAGACCCAGTACTTC. As protein: CASSQAGAQQETQYF. This chain connects TRBV4-2 to TRBJ2-5, with D perhaps matching TRBD1 (6 bases). V lost 1 base, J lost 2 bases, and 11 bases lay in between. The CDR3 is 15 amino acids. Looked up from germline, CDR1 is LGHNA and CDR2 is YNFKEQ.